The clone carrying this TCR beta chain was observed a few times. The data originate from a study of blood T cells in healthy people across ages. The CDR3 length is 14 residues. The V gene's germline CDR1 is SGHRS and CDR2 YFSETQ. V dropped 6 bases and J dropped 3; count of bases not matched to a gene: 6. Sample-barcoded 5' priming and a J-beta primer mix drove a second PCR of roughly 6 to 12 cycles. One entry per CDR3 protein results from TCRdb running MiXCR on the 5' RACE reads. The table includes 1.5 million to 1.8 million distinct CDR3 sequences, under 55% detected once. This rearrangement joins TRBV5-1 to TRBJ2-3, with 8 bases matching TRBD2. Specimen: blood. This TCR was sampled from a woman aged 18 to 35 in good health. The CDR3 region is CASKSGGNTDTQYF. The CDR3 DNA reads TGCGCCAGCAAAAGCGGGGGAAATACAGATACGCAGTATTTT.